This T cell receptor beta chain was identified during a study of tissue T cells after allogeneic stem cell transplantation. TCRdb keeps only in-frame clones here, not all; method: immunoSEQ multiplex PCR. This sample has some 9,800 clones, with about 69% found just once. Comparators were a few non-transplant cancer patients without known GI disease. CDR1 is SGHTA, CDR2 FQGNSA, per germline. Trimming stripped 2 bases from V and 0 bases from J, with 1 base between. The CDR3 contains 13 residues. The rearrangement joins TRBV7-2 to TRBJ2-2; D not resolved. The material was tissue from the stomach, obtained at autopsy. This clonotype was obtained from a male donor older than 55 with lung cancer. The CDR3 coding sequence is TGTGCCAGCAGCTTAACGAACACCGGGGAGCTGTTTTTT. Translation: CASSLTNTGELFF.